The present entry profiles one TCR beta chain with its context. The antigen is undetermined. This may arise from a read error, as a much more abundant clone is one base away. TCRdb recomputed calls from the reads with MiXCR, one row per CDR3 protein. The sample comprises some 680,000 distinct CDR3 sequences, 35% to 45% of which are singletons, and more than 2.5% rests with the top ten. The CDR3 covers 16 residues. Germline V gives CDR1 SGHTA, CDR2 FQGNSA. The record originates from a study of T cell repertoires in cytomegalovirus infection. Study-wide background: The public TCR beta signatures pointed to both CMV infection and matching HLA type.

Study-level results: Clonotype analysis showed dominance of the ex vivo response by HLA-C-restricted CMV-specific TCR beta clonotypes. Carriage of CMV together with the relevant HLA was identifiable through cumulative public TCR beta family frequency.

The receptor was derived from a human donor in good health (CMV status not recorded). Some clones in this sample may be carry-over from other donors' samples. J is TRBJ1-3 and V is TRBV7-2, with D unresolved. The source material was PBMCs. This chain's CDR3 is CASSFVELSSGNTMYF. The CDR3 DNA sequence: TGTGCCAGCAGCTTTGTGGAGTTATCCTCCGGAAACACCATGTATTTT.